This TCR beta chain was identified in a study of cytomegalovirus exposure and HLA in healthy donors. The PCR used 60 Vbeta and 13 Jbeta primers. Clones were sequenced by immunoSEQ multiplex PCR, and TCRdb holds only the in-frame ones, with some missing. The sample lists roughly 170,000 clones, about 80% seen once, with approximately 1.2% in the top ten. Germline CDR1 KGHSH, CDR2 LQKENI. V was cut by 3 bases and J by 7 bases, with 9 bases left in between. This CDR3 has 12 residues. This TCR derives from a man aged 25 to 40 in good health and CMV-seronegative. The sequenced material came from PBMCs. V and J are TRBV18 and TRBJ1-1; TRBD1 is a possible D gene (6 bases). The CDR3 DNA reads TGTGCCAGCTCACCCCTACAGGGTGAAGCTTTCTTT. Its translation: CASSPLQGEAFF.